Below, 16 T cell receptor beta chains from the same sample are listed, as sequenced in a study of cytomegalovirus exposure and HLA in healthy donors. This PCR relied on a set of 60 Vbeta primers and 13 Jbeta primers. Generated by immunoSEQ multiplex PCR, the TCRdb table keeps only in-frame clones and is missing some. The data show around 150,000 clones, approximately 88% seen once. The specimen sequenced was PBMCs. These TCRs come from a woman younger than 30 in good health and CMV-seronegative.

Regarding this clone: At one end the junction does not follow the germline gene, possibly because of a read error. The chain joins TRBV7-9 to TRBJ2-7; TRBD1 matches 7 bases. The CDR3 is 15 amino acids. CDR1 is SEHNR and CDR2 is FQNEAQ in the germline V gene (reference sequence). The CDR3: CSSSPVGQVTYEQYF. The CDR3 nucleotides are TGTTCCAGCAGCCCTGTAGGACAGGTTACCTACGAGCAGTACTTC.

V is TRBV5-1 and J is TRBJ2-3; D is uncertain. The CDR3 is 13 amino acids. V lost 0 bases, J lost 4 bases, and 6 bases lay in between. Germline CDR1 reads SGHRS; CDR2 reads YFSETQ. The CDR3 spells CASSLDYADTQYF. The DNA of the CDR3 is TGCGCCAGCAGCTTGGACTACGCAGATACGCAGTATTTT.

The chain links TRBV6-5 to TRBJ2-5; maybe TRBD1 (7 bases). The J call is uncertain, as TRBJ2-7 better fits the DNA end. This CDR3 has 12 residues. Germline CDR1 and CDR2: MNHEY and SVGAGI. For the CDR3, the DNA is TGTGCCAGCAGTCTCAGGGGGGACGAGCAGTACTTC. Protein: CASSLRGDEQYF.

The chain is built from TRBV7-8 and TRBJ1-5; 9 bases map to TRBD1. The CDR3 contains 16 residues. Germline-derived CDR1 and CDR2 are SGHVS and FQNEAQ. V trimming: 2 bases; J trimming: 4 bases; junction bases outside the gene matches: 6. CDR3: CASSLNPGTGNQPQHF. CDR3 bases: TGTGCCAGCAGCTTAAATCCTGGGACAGGGAATCAGCCCCAGCATTTT.

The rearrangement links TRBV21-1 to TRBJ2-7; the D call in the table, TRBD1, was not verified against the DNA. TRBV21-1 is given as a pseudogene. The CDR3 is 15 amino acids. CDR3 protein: CASNCDRGTPYEQYF. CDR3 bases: TGTGCCAGCAACTGTGACAGGGGCACTCCCTACGAGCAGTACTTC.

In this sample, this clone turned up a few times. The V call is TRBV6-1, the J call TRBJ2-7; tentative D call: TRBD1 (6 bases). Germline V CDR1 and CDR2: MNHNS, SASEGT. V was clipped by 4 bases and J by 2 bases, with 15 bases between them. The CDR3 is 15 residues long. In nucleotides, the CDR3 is TGTGCCAGCAGTGCGCAGACAGGACCCACCTACGAGCAGTACTTC. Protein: CASSAQTGPTYEQYF.

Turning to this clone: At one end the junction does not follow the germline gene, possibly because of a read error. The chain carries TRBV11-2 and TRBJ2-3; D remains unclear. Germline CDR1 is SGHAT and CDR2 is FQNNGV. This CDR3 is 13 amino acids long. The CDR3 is CASSFWATDAQYF. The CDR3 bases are TGTGCCAGCAGCTTTTGGGCCACAGATGCGCAGTATTTT.

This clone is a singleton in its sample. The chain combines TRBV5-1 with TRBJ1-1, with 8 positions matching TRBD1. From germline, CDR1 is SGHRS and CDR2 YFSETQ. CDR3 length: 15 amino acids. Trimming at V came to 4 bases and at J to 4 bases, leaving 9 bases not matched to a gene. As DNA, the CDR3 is TGCGCCAGCAGCACGGCCGACAGGGGAGGCACTGAAGCTTTCTTT. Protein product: CASSTADRGGTEAFF.

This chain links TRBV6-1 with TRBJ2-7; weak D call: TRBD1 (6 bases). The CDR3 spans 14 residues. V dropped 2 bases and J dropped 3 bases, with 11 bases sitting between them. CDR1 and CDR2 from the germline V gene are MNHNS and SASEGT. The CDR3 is CASSENRALYEQYF. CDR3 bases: TGTGCCAGCAGTGAAAACAGGGCCCTCTACGAGCAGTACTTC.

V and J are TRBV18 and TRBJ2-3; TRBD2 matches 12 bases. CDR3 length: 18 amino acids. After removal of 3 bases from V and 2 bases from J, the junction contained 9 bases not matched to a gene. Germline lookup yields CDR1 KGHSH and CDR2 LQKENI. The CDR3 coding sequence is TGTGCCAGCTCACCTCGACTAGCGGGGGCTGTGGCCACAGATACGCAGTATTTT. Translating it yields CASSPRLAGAVATDTQYF.

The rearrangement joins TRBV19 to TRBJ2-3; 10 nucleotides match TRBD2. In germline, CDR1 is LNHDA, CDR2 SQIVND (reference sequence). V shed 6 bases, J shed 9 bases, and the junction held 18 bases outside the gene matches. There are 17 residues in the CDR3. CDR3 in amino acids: CASRRLAGLELPATQYF. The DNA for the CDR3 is TGTGCCAGTAGGAGACTAGCGGGCTTAGAGCTCCCGGCGACGCAGTATTTT.

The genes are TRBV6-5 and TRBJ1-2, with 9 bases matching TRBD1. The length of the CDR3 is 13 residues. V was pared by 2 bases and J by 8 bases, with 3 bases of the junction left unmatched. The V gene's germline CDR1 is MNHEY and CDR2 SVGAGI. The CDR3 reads CASSYGTGLGYTF. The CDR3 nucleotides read TGTGCCAGCAGTTACGGGACAGGGTTGGGCTACACCTTC.

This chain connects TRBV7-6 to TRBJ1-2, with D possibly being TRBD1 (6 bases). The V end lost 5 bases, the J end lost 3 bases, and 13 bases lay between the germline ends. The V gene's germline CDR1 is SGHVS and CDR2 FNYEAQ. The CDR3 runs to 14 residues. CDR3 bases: TGTGCCAGCAGCCTACAGGGAGCTTACTATGGCTACACCTTC. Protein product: CASSLQGAYYGYTF.

The CDR3, as DNA: TGTGCCAGCAGTTCCTTCAGGGAAGAAGCTTTCTTT. Its translation: CASSSFREEAFF. The chain is built from TRBV27 and TRBJ1-1; D is perhaps TRBD1 (5 bases). The germline V gene has CDR1 MNHEY and CDR2 SMNVEV (reference sequence). Trimming removed 4 bases from V and 8 bases from J, with 11 bases in between. The CDR3 length is 12 residues.

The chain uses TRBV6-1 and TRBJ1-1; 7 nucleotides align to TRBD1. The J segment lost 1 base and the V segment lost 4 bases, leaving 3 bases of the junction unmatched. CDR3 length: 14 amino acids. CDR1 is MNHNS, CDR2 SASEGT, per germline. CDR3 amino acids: CASSATGPNTEAFF. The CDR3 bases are TGTGCCAGCAGTGCGACAGGGCCGAACACTGAAGCTTTCTTT.

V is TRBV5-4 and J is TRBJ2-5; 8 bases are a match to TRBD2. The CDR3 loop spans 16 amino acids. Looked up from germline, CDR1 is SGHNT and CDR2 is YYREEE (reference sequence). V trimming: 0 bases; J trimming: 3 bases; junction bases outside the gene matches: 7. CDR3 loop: CASSLELAGTKETQYF. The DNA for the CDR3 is TGTGCCAGCAGCTTGGAATTAGCGGGGACTAAAGAGACCCAGTACTTC. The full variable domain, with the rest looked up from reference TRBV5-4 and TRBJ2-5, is ETGVTQSPTHLIKTRGQQVTLRCSSQSGHNTVSWYQQALGQGPQFIFQYYREEENGRGNFPPRFSGLQFPNYSSELNVNALELDDSALYLCASSLELAGTKETQYFGPGTRLLVL.